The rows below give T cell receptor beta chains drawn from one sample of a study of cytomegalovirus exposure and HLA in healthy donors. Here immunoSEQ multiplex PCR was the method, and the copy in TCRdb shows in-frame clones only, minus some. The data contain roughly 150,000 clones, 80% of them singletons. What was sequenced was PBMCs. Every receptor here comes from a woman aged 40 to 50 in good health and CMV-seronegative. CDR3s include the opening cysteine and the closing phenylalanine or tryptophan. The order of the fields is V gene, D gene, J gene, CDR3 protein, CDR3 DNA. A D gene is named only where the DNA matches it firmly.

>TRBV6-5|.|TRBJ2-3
CASSYSTRARADTQYF
TGTGCCAGCAGTTACTCGACCAGGGCTCGGGCGGATACGCAGTATTTT
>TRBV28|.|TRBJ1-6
CASSLPNSPLHF
TGTGCCAGCAGTTTACCAAATTCACCCCTCCACTTT
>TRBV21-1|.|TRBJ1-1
CASRFPGQGREKNTEAFF
TGTGCCAGCAGGTTTCCGGGACAGGGGCGTGAGAAGAACACTGAAGCTTTCTTT
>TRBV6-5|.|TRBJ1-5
CASTTRQPQHF
TGTGCCAGCACCACTAGGCAGCCCCAGCATTTT
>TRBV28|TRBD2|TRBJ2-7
CASSPRWAGGTYEQYF
TGTGCCAGCAGCCCCCGTTGGGCGGGAGGAACCTACGAGCAGTACTTC
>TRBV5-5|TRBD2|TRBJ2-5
CASSSLAGGETQYF
TGTGCCAGCAGCTCTCTAGCGGGTGGTGAGACCCAGTACTTC
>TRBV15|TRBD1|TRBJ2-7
CATRTGTGYEQYF
TGTGCCACCAGGACCGGGACAGGGTACGAGCAGTACTTC
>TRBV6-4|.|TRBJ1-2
CASSEHGQTNYGYTF
TGTGCCAGCAGTGAACACGGACAGACTAACTATGGCTACACCTTC
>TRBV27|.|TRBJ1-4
CASSLFGHYNEKLFF
TGTGCCAGCAGTTTATTCGGCCACTATAATGAAAAACTGTTTTTT
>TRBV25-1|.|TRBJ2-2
CASSEGLSYGELFF
TGTGCCAGCAGTGAAGGCCTCAGTTACGGGGAGCTGTTTTTT